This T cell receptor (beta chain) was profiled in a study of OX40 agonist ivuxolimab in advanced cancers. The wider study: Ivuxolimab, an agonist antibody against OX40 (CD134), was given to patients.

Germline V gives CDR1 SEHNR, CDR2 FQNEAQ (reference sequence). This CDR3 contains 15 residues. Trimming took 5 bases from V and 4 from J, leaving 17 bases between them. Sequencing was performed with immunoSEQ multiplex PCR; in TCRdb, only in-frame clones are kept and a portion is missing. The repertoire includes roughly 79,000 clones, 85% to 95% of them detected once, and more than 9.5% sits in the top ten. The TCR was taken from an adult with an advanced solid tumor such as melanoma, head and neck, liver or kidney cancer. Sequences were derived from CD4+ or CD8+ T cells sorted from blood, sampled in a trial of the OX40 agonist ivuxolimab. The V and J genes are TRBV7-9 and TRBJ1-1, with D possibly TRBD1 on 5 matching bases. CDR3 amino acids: CASSPPDGASTEAFF. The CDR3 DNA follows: TGTGCCAGCAGCCCCCCGGATGGGGCGAGCACTGAAGCTTTCTTT.